This T cell receptor beta chain originates from a study of shared T cell receptors in the human thymus. The V segment lost 4 bases and the J segment 3 bases; nucleotides outside the gene matches: 2. CDR1 and CDR2 (germline): LNHNV, YYDKDF (reference sequence). This CDR3 contains 14 residues. Sequencing used immunoSEQ multiplex PCR; TCRdb keeps in-frame clones, though not all of them. The sample consists of over 60,000 clones, about 95% of them appearing once. The sequenced material came from thymocytes. The origin of this receptor is a human donor. The chain couples TRBV15 to TRBJ1-5, with 8 nucleotides matching TRBD1. Written as DNA, the CDR3 is TGTGCCACCAGCACGACAGGGGCCAATCAGCCCCAGCATTTT. It translates to CATSTTGANQPQHF.